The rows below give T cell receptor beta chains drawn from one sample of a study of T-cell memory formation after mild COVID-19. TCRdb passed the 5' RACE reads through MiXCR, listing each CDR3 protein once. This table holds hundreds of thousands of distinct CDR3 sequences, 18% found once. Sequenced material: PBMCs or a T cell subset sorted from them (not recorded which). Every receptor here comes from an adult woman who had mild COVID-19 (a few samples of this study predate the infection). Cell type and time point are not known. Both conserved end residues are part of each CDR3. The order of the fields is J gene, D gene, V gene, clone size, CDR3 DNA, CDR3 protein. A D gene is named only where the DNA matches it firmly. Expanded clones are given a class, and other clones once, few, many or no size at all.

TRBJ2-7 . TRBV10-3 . TGTGCCATCAGTGAGTTTGCCTCCTACGAGCAGTACTTC CAISEFASYEQYF
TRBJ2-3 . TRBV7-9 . TGTGCCAGCAGCTTTCAGTCCGGGGCCGCAGATACGCAGTATTTT CASSFQSGAADTQYF
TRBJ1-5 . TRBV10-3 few TGTGCCATCAGCCCGACAGGTCGGGGCAATCAGCCCCAGCATTTT CAISPTGRGNQPQHF
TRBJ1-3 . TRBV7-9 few TGTGCCAGCAGCTTTGGCATCTCTGGAAACACCATATATTTT CASSFGISGNTIYF
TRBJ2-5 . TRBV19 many TGTGCCAGTAGTATAGCTGGAGAGACCCAGTACTTC CASSIAGETQYF
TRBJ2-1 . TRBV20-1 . TGCAGTGCTAGTAGGGCAGGGTTCAGCAATGAGCAGTTCTTC CSASRAGFSNEQFF
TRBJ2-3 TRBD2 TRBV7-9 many TGTGCCAGCAGCGGAGGACTAGCTGCTAGCACAGATACGCAGTATTTT CASSGGLAASTDTQYF
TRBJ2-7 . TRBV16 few TGTGCCAGCAGCCAATCCCCAGGGGACGAGCAGTACTTC CASSQSPGDEQYF
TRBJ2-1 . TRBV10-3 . TGTGCCATCGGCGCGTACCTGGAGAATGAGCAGTTCTTC CAIGAYLENEQFF
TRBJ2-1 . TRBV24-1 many TGTGCCACCAGTGATTTTGGGCGGACCTCCTACAATGAGCAGTTCTTC CATSDFGRTSYNEQFF
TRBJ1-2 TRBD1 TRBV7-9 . TGTGCCAGCAGCTTAGCCCTCAAGGGACAGGGAGAGGGCTACACCTTC CASSLALKGQGEGYTF
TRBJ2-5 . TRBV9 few TGTGCCAGCAGCGTAGAACAGGGGACTAGGAAAGAGACCCAGTACTTC CASSVEQGTRKETQYF
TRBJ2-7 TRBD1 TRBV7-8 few TGTGCCAGCAGCTCACTCCCGGGACAGGGAGTTTACGAGCAGTACTTC CASSSLPGQGVYEQYF
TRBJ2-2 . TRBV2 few TGTGCCAGCAGTGAGCGCGAGAACACCGGGGAGCTGTTTTTT CASSERENTGELFF
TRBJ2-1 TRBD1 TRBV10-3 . TGTGCCATCGGGACAGACAGATACAATGAGCAGTTCTTC CAIGTDRYNEQFF
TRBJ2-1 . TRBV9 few TGTGCCAGCAGCGTGGAGTACTACAATGAGCAGTTCTTC CASSVEYYNEQFF
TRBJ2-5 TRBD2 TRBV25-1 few TGTGCCAGCAGTGAATGGGGGGGGACCCAGTACTTC CASSEWGGTQYF
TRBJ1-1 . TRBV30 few TGTGCCTGGAGTACCCTGACCGGACAGACGAACACTGAAGCTTTCTTT CAWSTLTGQTNTEAFF
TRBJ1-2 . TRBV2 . TGTGCCAGCGCGTTAGCAGAGGGTCTAGGCGGCTACACCTTC CASALAEGLGGYTF
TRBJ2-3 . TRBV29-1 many TGCAGCGCCTGCGGGGCTAGCACAGATACGCAGTATTTT CSACGASTDTQYF
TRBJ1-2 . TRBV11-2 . TGTGCCAGCAGCTCTCAACCGGGCGGCTACACCTTC CASSSQPGGYTF
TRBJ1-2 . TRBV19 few TGTGCCAGTAGTATCGGCCAGATGTATGGCTACACCTTC CASSIGQMYGYTF
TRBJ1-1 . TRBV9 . TGTGCCAGCACCGGACCGGGACACCCTGAAGCTTTCTTT CASTGPGHPEAFF
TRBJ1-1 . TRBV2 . TGTGCCAGCAGTGCCAGGGTACTTGAAGCTTTCTTT CASSARVLEAFF
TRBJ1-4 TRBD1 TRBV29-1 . TGCAGCGTGGAAGCCGGGACAGGGTTCGAGCGGGAAAAACTGTTTTTT CSVEAGTGFEREKLFF
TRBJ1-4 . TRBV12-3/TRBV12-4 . TGTGCCAGCCATTATCAGGGTCCTAATGAAAAACTGTTTTTT CASHYQGPNEKLFF
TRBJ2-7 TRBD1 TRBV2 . TGTGCCAGCAGAGGGACAGGGGGGCAGTACTTC CASRGTGGQYF
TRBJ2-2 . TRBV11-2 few TGTGCCAGCAGCTTATTTAGGGGATACACCGGGGAGCTGTTTTTT CASSLFRGYTGELFF
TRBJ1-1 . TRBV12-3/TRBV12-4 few TGTGCCAGCACCCCGTCCCCGGGGTTACGGGAGAACACTGAAGCTTTCTTT CASTPSPGLRENTEAFF
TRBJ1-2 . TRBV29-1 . TGCAGCGTTGGGGGGACGGGCGGCTACACCTTC CSVGGTGGYTF
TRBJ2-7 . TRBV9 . TGTGCCAGCAGCGTAGAGTTACGGTCTTACGAGCAGTACTTC CASSVELRSYEQYF
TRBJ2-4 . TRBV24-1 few TGTGCCACCAGTGACCTAGGATTAGCCAAAAACATTCAGTACTTC CATSDLGLAKNIQYF
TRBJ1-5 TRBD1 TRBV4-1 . TGCGCCAGCAGCCCCTCCGCACAGGGGAATCAGCCCCAGCATTTT CASSPSAQGNQPQHF
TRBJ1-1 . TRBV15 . TGTGCCACCGGCAGGGAAGGGGAGAACACTGAAGCTTTCTTT CATGREGENTEAFF
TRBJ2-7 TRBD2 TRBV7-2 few TGTGCCAGCAGCTCCGGGGCGGGAGTCCTCTACGAGCAGTACTTC CASSSGAGVLYEQYF
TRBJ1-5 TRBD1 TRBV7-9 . TGTGCCAGCAGCTTGGACAGGGAAGGCAATCAGCCCCAGCATTTT CASSLDREGNQPQHF
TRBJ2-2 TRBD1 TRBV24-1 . TGTGCCACCGGGGGCACAGGGGGAAGGGAAGCGAACACCGGGGAGCTGTTTTTT CATGGTGGREANTGELFF
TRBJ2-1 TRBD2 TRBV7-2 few TGTGCCAGCAGCGCCGGACTAGCGGGAGGGCCACAGAATGAGCAGTTCTTC CASSAGLAGGPQNEQFF
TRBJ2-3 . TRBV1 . TGCACCAGCAGCCAGGAGTGCGGGGGGAGCACAGATACGCAGTATTTT CTSSQECGGSTDTQYF
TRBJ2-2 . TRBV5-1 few TGCGCCAGCAGCTTGGTAGCCTGGTCTACCGGGGAGCTGTTTTTT CASSLVAWSTGELFF
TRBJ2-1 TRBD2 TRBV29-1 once TGCAGCGTTGATCAACTAGCGGGGGCAAATGAGCAGTTCTTC CSVDQLAGANEQFF
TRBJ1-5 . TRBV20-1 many TGCAGTGCTTCCCTCGGCAGCAATCAGCCCCAGCATTTT CSASLGSNQPQHF
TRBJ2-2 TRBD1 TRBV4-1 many TGCGCCAGCAGCCAAGTCGGGACAGGGAACACCGGGGAGCTGTTTTTT CASSQVGTGNTGELFF
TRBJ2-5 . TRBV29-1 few TGCAGCGTTGGATCGGCACAAGAGACCCAGTACTTC CSVGSAQETQYF
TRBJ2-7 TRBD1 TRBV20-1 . TGCAGTTCAGGTGGCGGGACAGGGCCCTACGAGCAGTACTTC CSSGGGTGPYEQYF
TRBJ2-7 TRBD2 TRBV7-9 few TGTGCCAGCAGCATGGGACTAGCGGGAGACGAGCAGTACTTC CASSMGLAGDEQYF
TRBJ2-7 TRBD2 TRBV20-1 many TGCAGTGCTAGAGATCTAGCGGGGGACTCCTACGAGCAGTACTTC CSARDLAGDSYEQYF
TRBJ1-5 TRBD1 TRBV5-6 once TGTGCCAGCAGCCCGGGACAGGGGATTCAGCCCCAGCATTTT CASSPGQGIQPQHF
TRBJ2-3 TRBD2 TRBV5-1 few TGCGCCAGCAGCGGTAGCGGGGGCATTGATACGCAGTATTTT CASSGSGGIDTQYF
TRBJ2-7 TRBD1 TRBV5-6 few TGTGCCAGCAGCCATGGGACAGATTACGAGCAGTACTTC CASSHGTDYEQYF
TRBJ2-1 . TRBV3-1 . TGTGCCAGCAGCTACAGTCTGGACTGGTTAAGGGAGCAGTTCTTC CASSYSLDWLREQFF
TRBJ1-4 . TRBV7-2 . TGTGCCAGCGCAACCGGGACTTTAATGGGGGAAAAACTGTTTTTT CASATGTLMGEKLFF
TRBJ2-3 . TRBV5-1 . TGCGCCAGCTGTGACCGTTCGACTACCGCTAGCACAGATACGCAGTATTTT CASCDRSTTASTDTQYF
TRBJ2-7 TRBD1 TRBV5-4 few TGTGCCAGCAGCCCAGGGGGGACAGGTCGCTACGAGCAGTACTTC CASSPGGTGRYEQYF
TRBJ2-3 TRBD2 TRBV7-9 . TGTGCCAGCAGCCAACCGGGAGGGGGTACAGATACGCAGTATTTT CASSQPGGGTDTQYF
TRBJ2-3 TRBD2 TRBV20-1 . TGCAGTGCTAGCGTGGGCACTAGCGGGAGTTGGGTTATAAAGTCAGCTACGCAGTATTTT CSASVGTSGSWVIKSATQYF
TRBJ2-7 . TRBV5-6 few TGTGCCAGCTCACGGACGATTAGCGCGGAGCAGTACTTC CASSRTISAEQYF